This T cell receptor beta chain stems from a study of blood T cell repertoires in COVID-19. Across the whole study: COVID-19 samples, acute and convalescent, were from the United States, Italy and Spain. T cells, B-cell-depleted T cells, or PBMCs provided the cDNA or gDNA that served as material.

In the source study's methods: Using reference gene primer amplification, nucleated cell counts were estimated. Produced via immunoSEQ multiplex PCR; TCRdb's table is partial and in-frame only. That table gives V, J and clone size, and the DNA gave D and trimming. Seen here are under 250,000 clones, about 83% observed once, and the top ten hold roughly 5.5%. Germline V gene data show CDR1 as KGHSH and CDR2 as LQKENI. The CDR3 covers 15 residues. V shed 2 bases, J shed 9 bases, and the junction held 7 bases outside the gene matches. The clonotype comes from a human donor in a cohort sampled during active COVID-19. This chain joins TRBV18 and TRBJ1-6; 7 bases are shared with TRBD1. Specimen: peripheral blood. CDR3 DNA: TGTGCCAGCTCACCATCAGGGGGTGGTAGTTCACCCCTCCACTTT. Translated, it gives CASSPSGGGSSPLHF.